Following are 14 T cell receptor beta chains from one sample sequenced in a study of PD-1 blockade in mismatch repair-deficient tumors. Method: immunoSEQ multiplex PCR; TCRdb's copy keeps in-frame clones and lacks some. The sample has about 79,000 clones, about 82% seen once. This specimen consisted of peripheral blood, obtained 44 weeks after starting pembrolizumab. These receptors came from an adult with mismatch repair-deficient cancer.

In the case of this clone: The sample holds other DNA sequences that translate to the same CDR3. The rearrangement uses TRBV6-6 and TRBJ2-1, with 14 bases fitting TRBD2. With 5 bases clipped from V and 4 bases from J, the junction kept 1 base outside the gene matches. Germline V gene sequence: CDR1 MNHNY, CDR2 SVGAGI (reference sequence). The CDR3 is made up of 15 amino acids. In DNA form, the CDR3 reads TGTGCCAGCAGTCGACTAGCGGGAGGGTACAATGAGCAGTTCTTC. Translated, it gives CASSRLAGGYNEQFF.

This rearrangement joins TRBV7-9 to TRBJ1-5; no clear D gene. The CDR3 length is 15 residues. Germline V lookup: CDR1 SEHNR, CDR2 FQNEAQ (reference sequence). The V gene lost 1 base and the J gene lost 3 bases, with 10 bases spanning the gap. The CDR3 is CASSLGTGYNQPQHF. The CDR3 nucleotides read TGTGCCAGCAGCTTAGGAACCGGTTACAATCAGCCCCAGCATTTT.

This clone turned up a few times. V usage is TRBV5-6 and J usage is TRBJ2-7; maybe TRBD2 (5 bases). Between the trimmed V and J ends, which lost 0 bases and 10 bases, there was a span of 8 bases. Germline CDR1 SGHDT, CDR2 YYEEEE. The CDR3 contains 11 residues. The CDR3 DNA sequence: TGTGCCAGCAGCTTGGGGACTGAACAGTACTTC. Amino acid sequence: CASSLGTEQYF.

This clone was seen more than once but under ten times. The V call is TRBV15, the J call TRBJ2-7, with D tentatively TRBD1 (5 bases). This CDR3 comprises 14 residues. CDR1 and CDR2 (germline): LNHNV, YYDKDF (reference sequence). Trimming shortened V by 1 base and J by 5 bases, and 12 bases separated the two germline ends. In DNA form, the CDR3 reads TGTGCCACCAGCAGAGGAAGGCAGGGCCACGAGCAGTACTTC. Translated, it gives CATSRGRQGHEQYF.

This chain uses TRBV7-9 with TRBJ1-2; D possibly corresponds to TRBD1 (6 bases). Trimming removed 2 bases at V and 2 bases at J, with 15 bases between. The CDR3 has 16 residues. Germline V gives CDR1 SEHNR, CDR2 FQNEAQ (reference sequence). CDR3 sequence reads: CASSLKPNTGNYGYTF. In DNA, the CDR3 is TGTGCCAGCAGCTTAAAACCAAACACAGGGAACTATGGCTACACCTTC. The variable domain in full, completed from reference TRBV7-9 and TRBJ1-2, reads DTGVSQNPRHKITKRGQNVTFRCDPISEHNRLYWYRQTLGQGPEFLTYFQNEAQLEKSRLLSDRFSAERPKGSFSTLEIQRTEQGDSAMYLCASSLKPNTGNYGYTFGSGTRLTVV.

V usage is TRBV28 and J usage is TRBJ2-2; 10 bases line up with TRBD2. The CDR3 loop spans 15 amino acids. After removal of 6 bases from V and 5 bases from J, the junction contained 6 bases not matched to a gene. Germline-derived CDR1 and CDR2 are MDHEN and SYDVKM. The CDR3 DNA is TGTGCCAGCAGACCTAGCGGGAGAGGTACCGGGGAGCTGTTTTTT. It codes for CASRPSGRGTGELFF.

The rearrangement uses TRBV30 and TRBJ1-1; a weak D match, TRBD1 (5 bases). The CDR3 totals 14 residues. Germline CDR1 and CDR2: GTSNPN and SVGIG (reference sequence). V was cut by 4 bases and J by 5 bases, with 17 bases left in between. The chain's CDR3 is CAWILTAGGTEAFF. Here the CDR3 DNA reads TGTGCCTGGATACTGACAGCCGGGGGGACTGAAGCTTTCTTT. Full variable domain (outside the CDR3, taken from reference TRBV30 and TRBJ1-1): SQTIHQWPATLVQPVGSPLSLECTVEGTSNPNLYWYRQAAGRGLQLLFYSVGIGQISSEVPQNLSASRPQDRQFILSSKKLLLSDSGFYLCAWILTAGGTEAFFGQGTRLTVV.

V and J are TRBV5-1 and TRBJ2-5; D is unresolved. V was pared by 2 bases and J by 1 base, with 12 bases between. CDR1 SGHRS and CDR2 YFSETQ come from the germline V gene. The length of the CDR3 is 15 residues. CDR3 loop: CASSFSRAVQETQYF. The CDR3 nucleotides read TGCGCCAGCAGCTTTTCTAGGGCGGTCCAAGAGACCCAGTACTTC.

The rearrangement joins TRBV19 to TRBJ2-7, with 8 bases matching TRBD1. The CDR3 totals 14 residues. From germline, CDR1 is LNHDA and CDR2 SQIVND (reference sequence). Trimming took 3 bases from V and 3 from J; bases not matched to a gene: 4. CDR3 sequence reads: CASSITGQGYEQYF. The CDR3 bases are TGTGCCAGTAGTATTACAGGACAGGGCTACGAGCAGTACTTC.

This chain connects TRBV30 to TRBJ1-1; D gene ambiguous. V was trimmed by 4 bases and J by 3 bases, leaving 9 bases between them. Per the germline V gene, CDR1 is GTSNPN and CDR2 is SVGIG (reference sequence). The CDR3 has 12 amino acids. CDR3 residues: CAWIVRYTEAFF. As DNA, the CDR3 is TGTGCCTGGATTGTTCGGTACACTGAAGCTTTCTTT.

The chain uses TRBV7-2 and TRBJ1-4; TRBD1 matches at 7 bases. Losses at the gene ends were 2 bases for V and 8 bases for J; bases not matched to a gene: 11. The CDR3 loop spans 16 amino acids. Germline assignment: CDR1 SGHTA and CDR2 FQGNSA. The CDR3 nucleotides are TGTGCCAGCAGCTTAACCGGGGGACAGTTCGGCGAAAAACTGTTTTTT. This translates into CASSLTGGQFGEKLFF.

This rearrangement joins TRBV27 to TRBJ2-7; 12 nucleotides match TRBD2. Germline-derived CDR1 and CDR2 are MNHEY and SMNVEV (reference sequence). The CDR3 is made up of 15 amino acids. Trimming removed 6 bases from V and 1 base from J; junction bases left unmatched: 4. This chain's CDR3 is CASSWGTSGSYEQYF. The CDR3 DNA reads as TGTGCCAGCAGCTGGGGGACTAGCGGGTCCTACGAGCAGTACTTC.

The chain is built from TRBV5-1 and TRBJ1-2; TRBD1 is a possible D gene (5 bases). The length of the CDR3 is 15 residues. V was clipped by 4 bases and J by 0 bases, with 13 bases between them. CDR1 and CDR2 (germline): SGHRS, YFSETQ. The CDR3 protein is CASSRWGDPNYGYTF. CDR3 DNA sequence: TGCGCCAGCAGCCGTTGGGGGGACCCTAACTATGGCTACACCTTC.

The rearrangement joins TRBV27 to TRBJ2-2; the D gene is possibly TRBD2 (6 bases). This CDR3 region has 14 residues. The V and J ends lost 8 bases and 4 bases respectively, with 14 bases between them. Germline loops: CDR1 MNHEY, CDR2 SMNVEV (reference sequence). The CDR3 coding sequence is TGTGCCAGCCCGGTGGGAGGTCGCACCGGGGAGCTGTTTTTT. Protein product: CASPVGGRTGELFF.